The entry below gives a single T cell receptor beta chain sequence along with its context. This clonotype was detected only a few times. Its antigen remains undetermined. No clone much larger than this one lies a single base away; base qualities are absent. This specimen comes from a study of molecular identifiers for immune sequencing clone quantification (dated 2018 in TCRdb). With regard to the full study: For a replicate experiment, RNA from around 20,000 or 100,000 naive CD8 T cells was divided into five aliquots, of which four were sequenced. This methods study used CD8 T cells to benchmark TCR RNA copy counting and molecular-identifier clustering-based TCR repertoire sequencing (MIDCIRS).

Libraries of naive CD8 T cells were generated from around 20,000 to 990,000 sorted cells, with 10%, 30% or 50% of the purified RNA used. Naive CD8 T cells were FACS-sorted as CD8+CD4-CCR7+CD45RA+ on a BD FACSAria II into RLT Plus buffer. To test detection sensitivity, Jurkat RNA equivalent to ten TCR copies was spiked into samples of about 19,000-1,100,000 naive CD8 T cells. CD8 T cells were enriched using RosetteSep CD8+ T Cell Enrichment Cocktail and Ficoll-Paque, and the enriched cells then underwent ACK red cell lysis. The full study reports these points: When barcode sub-clustering was omitted, TCR diversity was inflated by chimeric consensus sequences, with chimeras reaching as high as 47%. Highly expanded clone sizes could be underestimated because identical TCR molecules may share a barcode. The naive libraries included spiked-in Jurkat TCR RNA (10 copies' worth), and this Jurkat TCR RNA is not part of the donor repertoire. Modeling estimated about 3 recovered TCR RNA copies per cell, compared with about 10 by digital PCR, which implies 25% to 30% capture efficiency. A single cell's worth of spiked-in Jurkat TCR RNA was reported detectable even among 750,000 to 1,000,000 naive CD8 T cells. In CMV-specific effector cells, clones with more than 20 RNA copies contained over 97% of molecules, whereas in naive cells such clones contained under 1% of molecules.

Libraries were made using PCR. Instrument on record: Illumina HiSeq 4000. Bulk TCR libraries were made following a previously described method, with the TCR primers given in Table S5. The Qiagen AllPrep DNA/RNA kit was used to purify total RNA. Before any analysis, reads coming from multiple sequencing runs of the same library were combined into one pool. The original methods were these. Reads were retained only if an exact TCR constant sequence was present, and the retained reads were trimmed to 150 nt and grouped according to their 12-nt molecular barcodes. Within each barcode group, reads were sub-clustered at a 15% Levenshtein threshold, and quality-weighted consensus sequences were built per RNA molecule. Non-functional sequences were discarded, and so were lower-count sequences lying one edit away from another sequence. On the basis of fitting two negative binomial distributions, barcode sub-clusters with fewer than 20% of the maximum read count were discarded. TCRdb redid the processing of the public reads, applying fastp at Q25 and MiXCR, and retained in-frame beta chains. One record per CDR3 amino acid sequence lists the most common genes and DNA. The V and J calls were not made by the authors but by TCRdb's processing. The sample table records approximately 12,000 distinct CDR3 sequences; about 15% of these occur just once. 1.5% to 2% of the sample belongs to the ten largest clones.

At the junction V is shortened by 6 bases and J by 3 bases; bases outside the gene matches: 3. From cysteine to phenylalanine, the CDR3 is 13 amino acids long. This entry keeps only the CDR3 DNA: 39 bases, framed from base 1. The TCR was taken from a human donor in good health. Some libraries in this study had Jurkat cell RNA spiked in. Sequenced material: naive CD8+ T cells from blood, with Jurkat cell RNA spiked in. The cell subset or site label of this sample denotes: FACS-sorted CD8+CD4-CCR7+CD45RA+ naive T cells. Recombination connected TRBV12-3 or TRBV12-4 to TRBJ2-5, with TRBD1 matching 8 junction bases. The DNA reads TGTGCCAGCAGCTCGGACAGGGAAGAGACCCAGTACTTC. It encodes CASSSDREETQYF.